Listed below are T cell receptor beta chains from one sample, sequenced in a study of chemoradiotherapy in HPV16-positive cancers. Clones were sequenced by immunoSEQ multiplex PCR, and TCRdb holds only the in-frame ones, with some missing. The data contain approximately 50,000 clones, 90% of them singletons. Sequences were derived from blood, sampled from a patient who underwent chemoradiotherapy. These receptors came from a human donor with HPV-associated anogenital cancer. Each CDR3 is given with its conserved first and last residue. The order of the fields is V gene, D gene, J gene, clone size, CDR3 DNA, CDR3 protein. D genes are given only for firm matches. A clone size is listed for some rows: how often the clone was seen (once, few, many), or a class if it is expanded.

v_call: TRBV2
d_call: NA
j_call: TRBJ1-1
clone_size: NA
cdr3_nt: TGTGCCAGCAGGGCTATGAACACTGAAGCTTTCTTT
cdr3_aa: CASRAMNTEAFF

v_call: TRBV5-4
d_call: TRBD2
j_call: TRBJ2-1
clone_size: NA
cdr3_nt: TGTGCCAGCAGCTTGGAGTCTAGCGGGGGTAGTCTGTCGCAGTTCTTC
cdr3_aa: CASSLESSGGSLSQFF

v_call: TRBV19
d_call: NA
j_call: TRBJ2-1
clone_size: NA
cdr3_nt: TGTGCCAGTAGTATTGGAGCTCCCGGCCGCAATGAGCAGTTCTTC
cdr3_aa: CASSIGAPGRNEQFF

v_call: TRBV13
d_call: TRBD2
j_call: TRBJ2-5
clone_size: NA
cdr3_nt: TGTGCCAGCAGCTTATCGCGGGGGGCAGAAGGCCTTTCAGAGACCCAGTACTTC
cdr3_aa: CASSLSRGAEGLSETQYF

v_call: TRBV7-2
d_call: NA
j_call: TRBJ2-5
clone_size: NA
cdr3_nt: TGTGCCAGCAGCTTCAGGGGGAACCGGGGGGAGACCCAGTACTTC
cdr3_aa: CASSFRGNRGETQYF

v_call: TRBV7-2
d_call: NA
j_call: TRBJ2-5
clone_size: NA
cdr3_nt: TGTGCCAGCAGCGCCAAAGAGACCCAGTACTTC
cdr3_aa: CASSAKETQYF

v_call: TRBV29-1
d_call: NA
j_call: TRBJ2-7
clone_size: NA
cdr3_nt: TGCAGCGTTGCAGCTGGGACAACCTACGAGCAGTACTTC
cdr3_aa: CSVAAGTTYEQYF

v_call: TRBV18
d_call: TRBD1
j_call: TRBJ1-2
clone_size: NA
cdr3_nt: TGTGCCAGCTCACCCGGGACAGGGGGCGACTATGGCTACACCTTC
cdr3_aa: CASSPGTGGDYGYTF

v_call: TRBV19
d_call: NA
j_call: TRBJ1-2
clone_size: NA
cdr3_nt: TGTGCCAGTAGTACGAGGGACCGCTATGGCTACACCTTC
cdr3_aa: CASSTRDRYGYTF

v_call: TRBV9
d_call: NA
j_call: TRBJ1-2
clone_size: NA
cdr3_nt: TGTGCCAGCAGCAGGGAAGGTGGCTACACCTTC
cdr3_aa: CASSREGGYTF

v_call: TRBV9
d_call: NA
j_call: TRBJ1-6
clone_size: NA
cdr3_nt: TGTGCCAGCAGCGTAGTGGATAATTCACCCCTCCACTTT
cdr3_aa: CASSVVDNSPLHF

v_call: TRBV7-2
d_call: NA
j_call: TRBJ1-2
clone_size: NA
cdr3_nt: TGTGCCAGCACCGGCGGGGGAGACTACACCTTC
cdr3_aa: CASTGGGDYTF

v_call: TRBV4-1
d_call: NA
j_call: TRBJ2-1
clone_size: NA
cdr3_nt: TGCGCCAGCAGCCAAGGGGTTGCTAGCGTTTACAATGAGCAGTTCTTC
cdr3_aa: CASSQGVASVYNEQFF

v_call: TRBV5-1
d_call: NA
j_call: TRBJ2-7
clone_size: NA
cdr3_nt: TGCGCCAGCAGCCTTAATTCGGACCGGTCCTACGAGCAGTACTTC
cdr3_aa: CASSLNSDRSYEQYF

v_call: TRBV19
d_call: TRBD2
j_call: TRBJ2-1
clone_size: NA
cdr3_nt: TGTGCCAGTAGTACCCCCCGCGGGGGGGCGCGGGATGAGCAGTTCTTC
cdr3_aa: CASSTPRGGARDEQFF

v_call: TRBV27
d_call: TRBD1
j_call: TRBJ1-1
clone_size: NA
cdr3_nt: TGTGCCAGCAGTCCGGACAGGGAGAACACTGAAGCTTTCTTT
cdr3_aa: CASSPDRENTEAFF

v_call: TRBV29-1
d_call: NA
j_call: TRBJ2-2
clone_size: NA
cdr3_nt: TGCAGCGTTGGCCCGTCGGGGGGGGAGCTGTTTTTT
cdr3_aa: CSVGPSGGELFF

v_call: TRBV4-3
d_call: NA
j_call: TRBJ2-7
clone_size: NA
cdr3_nt: TGCGCCAGCAGCCAAGTCGCGTCCTACGAGCAGTACTTC
cdr3_aa: CASSQVASYEQYF

v_call: TRBV9
d_call: NA
j_call: TRBJ1-4
clone_size: NA
cdr3_nt: TGTGCCAGCAGTTCGGGCGGGTCTAATGAAAAACTGTTTTTT
cdr3_aa: CASSSGGSNEKLFF

v_call: TRBV4-3
d_call: TRBD2
j_call: TRBJ2-1
clone_size: once
cdr3_nt: TGCGCCAGCAGCCAAGATCCCCCCACTAGCGGGGTCTACAATGAGCAGTTCTTC
cdr3_aa: CASSQDPPTSGVYNEQFF

v_call: TRBV9
d_call: TRBD2
j_call: TRBJ2-7
clone_size: NA
cdr3_nt: TGTGCCAGCAGCGCCGGGACTAGTTCCTACGAGCAGTACTTC
cdr3_aa: CASSAGTSSYEQYF

v_call: TRBV18
d_call: NA
j_call: TRBJ2-7
clone_size: NA
cdr3_nt: TGTGCCAGCTCACCACCGAGTAACGAGCAGTACTTC
cdr3_aa: CASSPPSNEQYF

v_call: TRBV10-2
d_call: NA
j_call: TRBJ1-4
clone_size: NA
cdr3_nt: TGCGCCAGCAGTGAGGGGCGAGCGACTAATGAAAAACTGTTTTTT
cdr3_aa: CASSEGRATNEKLFF

v_call: TRBV7-6
d_call: TRBD1
j_call: TRBJ2-7
clone_size: NA
cdr3_nt: TGTGCCAGCAGCTCTAGGGACAGGGCCGTTTCTTCCTACGAGCAGTACTTC
cdr3_aa: CASSSRDRAVSSYEQYF

v_call: TRBV5-1
d_call: NA
j_call: TRBJ2-5
clone_size: NA
cdr3_nt: TGCGCCAGCAGCTTGGGATCCCAAGAGACCCAGTACTTC
cdr3_aa: CASSLGSQETQYF

v_call: TRBV6-5
d_call: TRBD1
j_call: TRBJ2-5
clone_size: NA
cdr3_nt: TGTGCCAGCGGACAGGGGGCACGGGAGACCCAGTACTTC
cdr3_aa: CASGQGARETQYF

v_call: TRBV9
d_call: NA
j_call: TRBJ2-7
clone_size: NA
cdr3_nt: TGTGCCAGCAGCCCACAGACTAGCTCCTACGAGCAGTACTTC
cdr3_aa: CASSPQTSSYEQYF

v_call: TRBV18
d_call: TRBD1
j_call: TRBJ2-7
clone_size: NA
cdr3_nt: TGTGCCAGCTCACCACCGAGCAGGGGGACCTACGAGCAGTACTTC
cdr3_aa: CASSPPSRGTYEQYF

v_call: TRBV27
d_call: NA
j_call: TRBJ2-7
clone_size: NA
cdr3_nt: TGTGCCAGCAGTCCCGGGACTTTAGCGGAGAGGCCCTACGAGCAGTACTTC
cdr3_aa: CASSPGTLAERPYEQYF

v_call: TRBV19
d_call: TRBD1
j_call: TRBJ2-1
clone_size: NA
cdr3_nt: TGTGCCACTAGACAGGGCTACAATGAGCAGTTCTTC
cdr3_aa: CATRQGYNEQFF

v_call: TRBV10-1
d_call: NA
j_call: TRBJ2-2
clone_size: NA
cdr3_nt: TGCGCCAGCAGTGAGACAGGGTTATGTGTTGTAGACACCGGGGAGCTGTTTTTT
cdr3_aa: CASSETGLCVVDTGELFF

v_call: TRBV6-1
d_call: TRBD1
j_call: TRBJ2-3
clone_size: NA
cdr3_nt: TGTGCCAGCAATAGAGGGACAGCCACAGATACGCAGTATTTT
cdr3_aa: CASNRGTATDTQYF

v_call: TRBV7-2
d_call: NA
j_call: TRBJ1-6
clone_size: NA
cdr3_nt: TGTGCCAGCAGCTTAGCCAGGGATAATTCACCCCTCCACTTT
cdr3_aa: CASSLARDNSPLHF

v_call: TRBV4-3
d_call: TRBD1
j_call: TRBJ1-1
clone_size: once
cdr3_nt: TGCGCCAGCTCCAGGGGGCCTGAAGCTTTCTTT
cdr3_aa: CASSRGPEAFF

v_call: TRBV7-9
d_call: NA
j_call: TRBJ2-7
clone_size: once
cdr3_nt: TGTGCCAGCAGCTTTTCATACGCCTACGAGCAGTACTTC
cdr3_aa: CASSFSYAYEQYF

v_call: TRBV5-8
d_call: NA
j_call: TRBJ2-7
clone_size: NA
cdr3_nt: TGTGCCAGCAGCTTGTACGGGGAGCAGTACTTC
cdr3_aa: CASSLYGEQYF

v_call: TRBV2
d_call: TRBD1
j_call: TRBJ2-7
clone_size: NA
cdr3_nt: TGTGCCAGCAGGGGACAGGGGTACGAGCAGTACTTC
cdr3_aa: CASRGQGYEQYF

v_call: TRBV6-5
d_call: NA
j_call: TRBJ2-2
clone_size: NA
cdr3_nt: TGTGCCAGCAGCCCCGGATTCGGGGAGCTGTTTTTT
cdr3_aa: CASSPGFGELFF

v_call: TRBV4-3
d_call: TRBD1
j_call: TRBJ1-2
clone_size: NA
cdr3_nt: TGCGCCAGCAGCCACCTAACCGGGACAGGAAAAACCTATGGCTACACCTTC
cdr3_aa: CASSHLTGTGKTYGYTF

v_call: TRBV18
d_call: TRBD2
j_call: TRBJ2-2
clone_size: NA
cdr3_nt: TGTGCCAGCTCACCAGCCGGGACTAGCGGGAGGGCCCCGAACACCGGGGAGCTGTTTTTT
cdr3_aa: CASSPAGTSGRAPNTGELFF

v_call: TRBV5-1
d_call: TRBD2
j_call: TRBJ2-4
clone_size: NA
cdr3_nt: TGCGCCAGCAGCCCTTCAAGGACTAGCGGGATGAACATTCAGTACTTC
cdr3_aa: CASSPSRTSGMNIQYF

v_call: TRBV7-2
d_call: TRBD1
j_call: TRBJ2-1
clone_size: once
cdr3_nt: TGTGCCAGCAGTAGGGACAGGGGAAGCTCCTACAATGAGCAGTTCTTC
cdr3_aa: CASSRDRGSSYNEQFF

v_call: TRBV6-6
d_call: TRBD1
j_call: TRBJ2-2
clone_size: NA
cdr3_nt: TGTGCCAGCAGTGGGGACAGGGAGAACACCGGGGAGCTGTTTTTT
cdr3_aa: CASSGDRENTGELFF

v_call: TRBV6-4
d_call: NA
j_call: TRBJ1-2
clone_size: NA
cdr3_nt: TGTGCCAGCAGTGACTCACCTTTAGGCAGCTACTCAAGGGGTGGCTACACCTTC
cdr3_aa: CASSDSPLGSYSRGGYTF

v_call: TRBV9
d_call: NA
j_call: TRBJ1-6
clone_size: NA
cdr3_nt: TGTGCCAGCAGCGAAACAGCCTATTCACCCCTCCACTTT
cdr3_aa: CASSETAYSPLHF